Described below is a single T cell receptor (beta chain) sequence and its context. V was cut by 5 bases and J by 4 bases, with 14 bases left in between. This CDR3 has 14 residues. The germline CDR1 and CDR2 sequences are SNHLY and FYNNEI. Measured with immunoSEQ multiplex PCR; TCRdb has only the in-frame clones, and not every one. The table lists approximately 320,000 clones, about 92% of them singletons. These data are taken from a study of blood T cell repertoires in COVID-19. Study-level information: From T cells, B-cell-depleted T cells, or PBMCs came the material, which was cDNA or gDNA.

Everyone who took part was roughly 18 to 89 years old, and they came from about two dozen US areas. Cohort 3 recovery required two negative PCRs, clearance, or symptom resolution. This clonotype was sampled from a man aged 55 to 69 who had recovered from COVID-19. Sequencing was carried out using PBMCs or T cells enriched from blood (not recorded which). The V gene is TRBV2, the J gene TRBJ1-2; no clear D. The CDR3 nucleotides read TGTGCCAGCAGTCCTACACGATCGGGCTATGGCTACACCTTC. It encodes CASSPTRSGYGYTF.